One T cell receptor (beta chain) is described in this entry. The data were obtained in a study of blood T cell repertoires in COVID-19. Overall study context: The United States, Italy and Spain supplied acute and convalescent COVID-19 samples.

Germline trimming cut 3 bases from V and 6 bases from J; bases unmatched to any gene: 5. Germline values: CDR1 ENHRY, CDR2 SYGVKD. This CDR3 is 15 amino acids long. Original methodology: Amplification from reference gene primers served as the basis for estimated nucleated cell counts. The method was immunoSEQ multiplex PCR; TCRdb's version includes in-frame clones alone and lacks a portion of them. That table gives V, J and clone size, and the DNA gave D and trimming. Of 65,000 to 90,000 clones listed, around 89% are singletons. This chain joins TRBV10-3 and TRBJ1-5, with 10 bases aligning to TRBD1. The sequence derives from a man in his fifties or sixties with acute or convalescent COVID-19. The sample consisted of peripheral blood. The CDR3 spells CAISERTGGSQPQHF. The CDR3 nucleotides are TGTGCCATCAGTGAACGGACAGGGGGTAGTCAGCCCCAGCATTTT.